The 28 T cell receptor beta chains presented below share a single source sample, sequenced in a study of post-analysis software for immune sequencing data. These TCRs are of unknown antigen specificity. Incorporated into the TCR beta cDNA libraries were unique molecular identifiers, which served to reduce PCR and sequencing biases. TCRdb redid the calling of the PCR reads with MiXCR, one entry per CDR3 protein. The sample shows some 690,000 distinct CDR3 sequences, 25% to 30% of them seen only once. Study-level points and caveats: The study found TRBV5-6, TRBV5-1 and TRBV20-1 among about five TRBV segments more frequent in patients than controls.

Sequenced: blood. All receptors come from a girl under 18 with multiple sclerosis.

This chain links TRBV5-5 with TRBJ2-2; 7 bases align to TRBD1. Germline V gene sequence: CDR1 SGHKS, CDR2 YYEKEE (reference sequence). Trimming at V came to 2 bases and at J to 4 bases, leaving 5 bases not matched to a gene. The CDR3 loop spans 15 amino acids. The CDR3 DNA reads TGTGCCAGCAGCTTACAGGGGTCGGGCACCGGGGAGCTGTTTTTT. Protein product: CASSLQGSGTGELFF.

This clonotype occurred a few times. The chain employs TRBV6-2 or TRBV6-3 and TRBJ2-1; 11 nucleotides match TRBD2. The CDR3 has 17 amino acids. Germline CDR1 and CDR2: MNHEY and SVGEGT. Trimming removed 2 bases from V and 8 bases from J; junction bases left unmatched: 11. The CDR3 sequence is CASSYDRTSGRSHEQFF. For the CDR3, the DNA is TGTGCCAGCAGTTACGACAGAACTAGCGGGAGAAGCCATGAGCAGTTCTTC.

The chain combines TRBV7-9 with TRBJ2-7; D possibly uses TRBD1 or TRBD2 (5 bases each). The germline V gene has CDR1 SEHNR and CDR2 FQNEAQ (reference sequence). V shed 8 bases and J shed 0 bases, with 11 bases lying between them. This CDR3 has 13 residues. DNA for the CDR3: TGTGCCAGCTGGGGCGGAGGCTCCTACGAGCAGTACTTC. Translating gives CASWGGGSYEQYF. The whole variable domain, filled in from reference TRBV7-9 and TRBJ2-7, reads DTGVSQNPRHKITKRGQNVTFRCDPISEHNRLYWYRQTLGQGPEFLTYFQNEAQLEKSRLLSDRFSAERPKGSFSTLEIQRTEQGDSAMYLCASWGGGSYEQYFGPGTRLTVT.

This clonotype was detected a few times. This rearrangement joins TRBV29-1 to TRBJ2-5; 8 bases map to TRBD1. J lost 2 bases, V lost 6 bases, and 5 bases had no gene match. Germline CDR1 is SQVTM and CDR2 is ANQGSEA. There are 13 residues in the CDR3. The CDR3 DNA sequence: TGCAGCGTCGGCAGGGGGCTTCAAGAGACCCAGTACTTC. This sequence encodes CSVGRGLQETQYF.

This clonotype was observed a handful of times. The rearrangement joins TRBV28 to TRBJ2-3, with TRBD1 matching over 10 bases. Losses at the gene ends were 6 bases for V and 4 bases for J; bases not matched to a gene: 1. The germline CDR1 and CDR2 sequences are MDHEN and SYDVKM. The CDR3 loop spans 13 amino acids. The chain's CDR3 is CASRGTGADTQYF. CDR3 nucleotide sequence: TGTGCCAGCAGGGGGACAGGGGCAGATACGCAGTATTTT.

The table lists this clonotype with a few counts. This rearrangement joins TRBV20-1 to TRBJ1-2; perhaps TRBD1 as D (5 bases). Germline CDR1 DFQATT, CDR2 SNEGSKA (reference sequence). V lost 0 bases to trimming and J lost 8 bases, with 13 bases between them. The CDR3 extends over 13 amino acids. The CDR3 spells CSARDTAGAGYTF. The CDR3 nucleotides are TGCAGTGCTAGAGATACTGCCGGGGCAGGCTACACCTTC.

This clonotype has more than one count but fewer than ten. The genes are TRBV6-6 and TRBJ1-2; tentative D call: TRBD1 (5 bases). V lost 5 bases, J lost 7 bases, and 17 bases lay in between. The CDR3 sequence is 14 residues long. Looked up from germline, CDR1 is MNHNY and CDR2 is SVGAGI (reference sequence). The CDR3 loop reads CASSPSGRAAGYTF. The CDR3 DNA follows: TGTGCCAGCAGTCCAAGTGGCAGGGCCGCTGGCTACACCTTC.

The chain is built from TRBV6-5 and TRBJ2-7; D remains ambiguous. V was shortened by 0 bases and J by 4 bases, with 25 bases between the two germline ends. In germline, CDR1 is MNHEY, CDR2 SVGAGI. The CDR3 length is 19 residues. CDR3 sequence reads: CASSYSRPLSSMAHYEQYF. CDR3 bases: TGTGCCAGCAGTTACTCCAGGCCCCTTAGTTCTATGGCCCATTACGAGCAGTACTTC.

This chain joins TRBV7-6 and TRBJ2-2; D gene uncertain. Germline assignment: CDR1 SGHVS and CDR2 FNYEAQ. The CDR3 extends over 15 amino acids. Trimming stripped 2 bases from V and 1 base from J, with 8 bases between. CDR3 nucleotide sequence: TGTGCCAGCAGCTTATATGCAAAGAACACCGGGGAGCTGTTTTTT. Residues: CASSLYAKNTGELFF.

The chain employs TRBV28 and TRBJ2-1, with 8 bases aligning to TRBD2. The germline CDR1 and CDR2 sequences are MDHEN and SYDVKM. The CDR3 extends over 16 amino acids. With V trimmed by 5 bases and J by 7 bases, 13 bases remained unmatched. The CDR3 nucleotides are TGTGCCAGCAGTCAACCCCGGGAGGGCCTGAGTAATGAGCAGTTCTTC. It translates to CASSQPREGLSNEQFF.

The J gene is TRBJ2-7, the V gene TRBV5-1; D remains ambiguous. The CDR3 has 15 residues. Trimming cost V 3 bases and J 3 bases, with 16 bases left between them. Per the germline V gene, CDR1 is SGHRS and CDR2 is YFSETQ. CDR3 nucleotides: TGCGCCAGCAGCTCGTCAAACGGAGCTCACTACGAGCAGTACTTC. Amino acid sequence: CASSSSNGAHYEQYF.

For the CDR3, the DNA is TGCAGTCCCCAGGGGTCTGTTGAAAAACTGTTTTTT. Protein: CSPQGSVEKLFF. V and J are TRBV20-1 and TRBJ1-4, with a tentative D call TRBD1 (6 bases). Trimming removed 8 bases at V and 7 bases at J, with 14 bases between. The CDR3 is 12 residues long. In germline, CDR1 is DFQATT, CDR2 SNEGSKA (reference sequence).

The chain joins TRBV11-2 to TRBJ2-1, with D unclear. Germline V gives CDR1 SGHAT, CDR2 FQNNGV. V was trimmed by 0 bases and J by 5 bases, leaving 11 bases between them. This CDR3 has 15 amino acids. CDR3 in amino acids: CASSLDWYSNNEQFF. The CDR3 DNA sequence: TGTGCCAGCAGCTTAGATTGGTACAGTAACAATGAGCAGTTCTTC.

The J gene is TRBJ1-2, the V gene TRBV10-3; a weak D match, TRBD1 (6 bases). Trimming removed 2 bases at V and 2 bases at J, with 9 bases between. Germline assignment: CDR1 ENHRY and CDR2 SYGVKD. The CDR3 loop spans 14 amino acids. The CDR3 region is CAISEPGTNYGYTF. As DNA, the CDR3 is TGTGCCATCAGTGAGCCCGGGACAAACTATGGCTACACCTTC.

The chain carries TRBV27 and TRBJ2-2; no clear D gene. V gave up 0 bases and J gave up 7 bases, with 12 bases separating them. CDR1 is MNHEY and CDR2 is SMNVEV in the germline V gene (reference sequence). This CDR3 spans 15 amino acids. The CDR3 loop reads CASSLSPRRNGELFF. CDR3 bases: TGTGCCAGCAGTTTATCTCCCCGGCGGAACGGGGAGCTGTTTTTT.

The chain employs TRBV16 and TRBJ2-1; D is perhaps TRBD1 (6 bases). The germline V gene encodes CDR1 KGHSY and CDR2 FQNENV. Trimming took off 2 bases at V and 7 bases at J, with 9 bases between the two ends. This CDR3 contains 13 residues. The CDR3 sequence: CASSQPQGNEQFF. As DNA, the CDR3 is TGTGCCAGCAGCCAACCCCAGGGGAATGAGCAGTTCTTC.

This sequence joins TRBV2 and TRBJ2-3; no clear D. The CDR3 loop spans 15 amino acids. Germline V CDR1 and CDR2: SNHLY, FYNNEI. V was shortened by 3 bases and J by 0 bases, with 10 bases between the two germline ends. CDR3 region: CASSDSSLSTDTQYF. In nucleotides, the CDR3 is TGTGCCAGCAGTGATTCGAGCCTGAGCACAGATACGCAGTATTTT.

This chain uses TRBV15 with TRBJ2-3; weak D call: TRBD2 (5 bases). Germline CDR1 reads LNHNV; CDR2 reads YYDKDF (reference sequence). V was clipped by 0 bases and J by 2 bases, with 9 bases between them. The CDR3 has 15 residues. The CDR3 DNA is TGTGCCACCAGCAGAGATCCCGGGGTCACAGATACGCAGTATTTT. It yields the protein CATSRDPGVTDTQYF.

The chain uses TRBV20-1 and TRBJ2-7; D gene ambiguous. Trimming took 0 bases from V and 2 from J, leaving 14 bases between them. Germline CDR1 reads DFQATT; CDR2 reads SNEGSKA (reference sequence). The CDR3 runs to 15 residues. Here the CDR3 reads CSARDRDLAPYEQYF. CDR3 in DNA: TGCAGTGCTAGAGATCGAGATTTAGCCCCCTACGAGCAGTACTTC.

This clonotype was detected a few times. The chain combines TRBV7-8 with TRBJ1-1; D is undetermined. This CDR3 is built from 14 residues. Germline CDR1 SGHVS, CDR2 FQNEAQ. Deletions cut 5 bases from V and 1 base from J, with 11 bases between. The CDR3, as DNA: TGTGCCAGCAGCCCGGTCCGTCGGAACACTGAAGCTTTCTTT. Translating it yields CASSPVRRNTEAFF.

The chain uses TRBV20-1 and TRBJ1-2, with TRBD1 matching over 8 bases. Germline lookup yields CDR1 DFQATT and CDR2 SNEGSKA (reference sequence). J gave up 5 bases and V 3 bases, and 5 bases lay outside the gene matches. This CDR3 contains 13 residues. The CDR3 loop is CSARTDREYGYTF. The CDR3 nucleotides are TGCAGTGCTAGGACGGACAGGGAATATGGCTACACCTTC.

The V and J genes are TRBV6-8 and TRBJ2-3; TRBD2 matches at 7 bases. V lost 11 bases to trimming and J lost 4 bases; unmatched junction nucleotides: 12. The CDR3 is 14 amino acids. The V gene's germline CDR1 is MNHGY and CDR2 SAAAGT. The CDR3 DNA follows: TGTGCCCCACGGCGGCGGGGGATGCCAGATACGCAGTATTTT. Translated: CAPRRRGMPDTQYF.

V usage is TRBV12-3 or TRBV12-4 and J usage is TRBJ2-5; D unresolved. The CDR3 runs 13 residues. Trimming removed 7 bases at V and 5 bases at J, with 14 bases between. The CDR3 coding sequence is TGTGCCAGCACCTTAGACACTTCGGAGACCCAGTACTTC. Protein sequence: CASTLDTSETQYF.

This clonotype was detected a few times. The chain has TRBV7-2 and TRBJ2-1, with D perhaps given as TRBD1 or TRBD2 (6 bases each). The V and J ends lost 1 base and 10 bases respectively, with 14 bases between them. Per germline, CDR1 SGHTA and CDR2 FQGNSA. The CDR3 is made up of 14 amino acids. CDR3 loop: CASSLVAEGVEQFF. In nucleotides, the CDR3 is TGTGCCAGCAGCTTAGTAGCGGAGGGGGTAGAGCAGTTCTTC.

The chain carries TRBV5-1 and TRBJ2-1; D call uncertain. The end of the DNA fits TRBJ2-7 better, so the J call may be wrong. Germline assignment: CDR1 SGHRS and CDR2 YFSETQ. The CDR3 extends over 16 amino acids. CDR3 nucleotides: TGCGCCAGCAGCTTGGAAGAGTTTGGTGGATACAATGAGCAGTACTTC. It codes for CASSLEEFGGYNEQYF.

This rearrangement joins TRBV29-1 to TRBJ2-3, with TRBD1 identical over 8 bases. The CDR3 has 14 amino acids. The germline V gene encodes CDR1 SQVTM and CDR2 ANQGSEA. The CDR3: CSEREQGGTDTQYF. DNA for the CDR3: TGCAGTGAACGGGAACAGGGGGGCACAGATACGCAGTATTTT.

In its sample, this clonotype was seen once. J is TRBJ2-5 and V is TRBV7-2; tentative D call: TRBD2 (6 bases). Per the germline V gene, CDR1 is SGHTA and CDR2 is FQGNSA. CDR3 length: 16 residues. The V end was cut by 3 bases, the J end by 0 bases, with 14 bases between. This chain's CDR3 is CASSLLGSGNQETQYF. The CDR3 DNA reads TGTGCCAGCAGCTTGTTGGGTAGCGGAAACCAAGAGACCCAGTACTTC.

This chain uses TRBV3-1 with TRBJ1-2; 7 bases are a match to TRBD1. V shed 4 bases and J 4 bases; nucleotides not matched to a gene: 9. The CDR3 covers 15 residues. CDR1 and CDR2 (germline): LGHDT, YNNKEL (reference sequence). The CDR3 loop is CASSPDQGVRYGYTF. The CDR3 DNA reads as TGTGCCAGCAGCCCCGACCAGGGGGTCCGCTATGGCTACACCTTC.